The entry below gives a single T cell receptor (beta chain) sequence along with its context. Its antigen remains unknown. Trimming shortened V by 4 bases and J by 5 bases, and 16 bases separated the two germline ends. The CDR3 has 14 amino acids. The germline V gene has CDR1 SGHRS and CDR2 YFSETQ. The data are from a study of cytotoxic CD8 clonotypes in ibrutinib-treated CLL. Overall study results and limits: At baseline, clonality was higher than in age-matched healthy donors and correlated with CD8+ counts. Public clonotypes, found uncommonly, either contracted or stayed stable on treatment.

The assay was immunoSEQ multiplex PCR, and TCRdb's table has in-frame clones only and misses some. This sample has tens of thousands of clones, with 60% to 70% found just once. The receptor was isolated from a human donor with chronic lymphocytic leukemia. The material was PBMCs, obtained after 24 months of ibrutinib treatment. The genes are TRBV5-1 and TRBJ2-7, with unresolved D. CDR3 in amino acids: CASSLSTKVNEQYF. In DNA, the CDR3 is TGCGCCAGCAGCCTATCGACAAAGGTCAACGAGCAGTACTTC.